The rows below give T cell receptor beta chains drawn from one sample of a study of beta chain features in type 1 diabetes. Measured with immunoSEQ multiplex PCR; TCRdb has only the in-frame clones, and not every one. The sample lists 45,000 to 60,000 clones, 50% to 75% occurring once. Sequencing was done on a sample of stem cell memory CD4+ T cells from blood. These receptors originate from a woman aged 25-40 years with type 1 diabetes. Each CDR3 is given with its conserved first and last residue. The D gene is left open where the match is weak. The listing skips clone size in some rows; elsewhere it reads once, few, many or a size class.

TRBV7-3	TRBJ2-6	few	TRBD2	TGTGCCAGCAGCAGAAGCGGGAGGGGGGCGGACAACGTCCTGACTTTC	CASSRSGRGADNVLTF
TRBV6-5	TRBJ1-4	few	.	TGTGCCAGCAGAGACCGGGATTTTAATGAAAAACTGTTTTTT	CASRDRDFNEKLFF
TRBV18	TRBJ2-7	.	TRBD1	TGTGCCAGCTCACTTCCAGGGACAGAACACTACGAGCAGTACTTC	CASSLPGTEHYEQYF
TRBV7-2	TRBJ2-7	.	TRBD2	TGTGCCAGCAGCTCAGGGACTAGCGGAAGGGAGCAGTACTTC	CASSSGTSGREQYF
TRBV28	TRBJ1-1	few	.	TGTGCCAGCGAGGGAGCGGAAGCTTTCTTT	CASEGAEAFF
TRBV5-1	TRBJ1-2	.	.	TGCGCCAGCAGCTTGGCCGCGACAGCCTATGGCTACACCTTC	CASSLAATAYGYTF
TRBV14	TRBJ2-7	once	TRBD1	TGTGCCAGCAGCCAAGCCCCAGGGGGCTTTCACTACGAGCAGTACTTC	CASSQAPGGFHYEQYF
TRBV27	TRBJ2-1	.	.	TGTGCCAGCAGTTCCGACTTGTGGCGGGGGCCCTACAATGAGCAGTTCTTC	CASSSDLWRGPYNEQFF
TRBV5-1	TRBJ2-2	.	TRBD2	TGCGCCAGCAGCTTGGATCGGGGGGACACCGGGGAGCTGTTTTTT	CASSLDRGDTGELFF
TRBV30	TRBJ1-1	.	.	TGTGCCTGGACCGAGGGTAACCGAGGGACTGAAGCTTTCTTT	CAWTEGNRGTEAFF
TRBV7-9	TRBJ2-4	.	TRBD1	TGTGCCAGCAGCCTGACGGGACAGGGGGATAACATTCAGTACTTC	CASSLTGQGDNIQYF
TRBV5-1	TRBJ2-1	.	TRBD2	TGCGCCAGCAGCTTGGACGGGAGGGCCCTTGAGCAGTTCTTC	CASSLDGRALEQFF
TRBV29-1	TRBJ2-5	.	TRBD1	TGCAGCGCCAGGGGGACCTTAAGGGGAGAGACCCAGCACTTC	CSARGTLRGETQHF
TRBV15	TRBJ2-3	.	TRBD2	TGTGCCACCAGCCAGAGGTGGAGGACTAGCGGGAGTGGGGATACGCAGTATTTT	CATSQRWRTSGSGDTQYF
TRBV30	TRBJ2-7	.	.	TGTGCCTGGGGCCTCCTCTCCTACGAGCAGTACTTC	CAWGLLSYEQYF
TRBV10-3	TRBJ2-3	.	.	TGTGCCATCAGAGACAGTTATTCTAGCACAGATACGCAGTATTTT	CAIRDSYSSTDTQYF
TRBV9	TRBJ2-7	.	TRBD2	TGTGCCAGCAGCGTAGAGGCGGGAGTAGAAAACGAGCAGTACTTC	CASSVEAGVENEQYF
TRBV7-9	TRBJ2-7	.	.	TGTGCCAGCAGCTTTTCCCTCCATAGCTCCTACGAGCAGTACTTC	CASSFSLHSSYEQYF
TRBV30	TRBJ2-7	.	TRBD1	TGTGCCTGGAGGCGGGGACAGGGAGCCTACGAGCAGTACTTC	CAWRRGQGAYEQYF
TRBV7-8	TRBJ1-1	.	.	TGTGCCAGCAGCCCCACCGAGGGAGCGGCTTTCTTT	CASSPTEGAAFF
TRBV27	TRBJ1-2	.	TRBD1	TGTGCCAGCACCACTGAGGGGGCGGACTATGGCTACACCTTC	CASTTEGADYGYTF
TRBV30	TRBJ2-5	.	.	TGTGCCTGGAGTGTGGGAGGAGAGACCCAGTACTTC	CAWSVGGETQYF
TRBV5-1	TRBJ2-1	.	TRBD2	TGCGCCAGCAGCCAGGGACTAGCGGGAGGGCCGTGGTTCTTC	CASSQGLAGGPWFF
TRBV18	TRBJ2-7	few	TRBD2	TGTGCCAGCTCACCTAATAAGGCGGGAGGACCCGGGGAGCAGTACTTC	CASSPNKAGGPGEQYF
TRBV5-1	TRBJ1-5	.	.	TGCGCCAGCAGCCTGGGGGACTACGGAAAACAGCCCCAGCATTTT	CASSLGDYGKQPQHF
TRBV6-6	TRBJ2-7	once	TRBD1	TGTGCCAGCAGCCGGACAGGGGAGAGTTACGAGCAGTACTTC	CASSRTGESYEQYF
TRBV5-1	TRBJ2-3	.	.	TGCGCCAGCAGCTTGGATAGCATACCAGATACGCAGTATTTT	CASSLDSIPDTQYF
TRBV6-1	TRBJ1-3	.	.	TGTGCCAGCAGTGAATACAGGAGCTCTGGAAACACCATATATTTT	CASSEYRSSGNTIYF
TRBV7-9	TRBJ2-1	.	.	TGTGCCAGCAGCTTAGTTTCCCAGTACAATGAGCAGTTCTTC	CASSLVSQYNEQFF
TRBV6-6	TRBJ2-4	.	.	TGTGCCAGCAGTTTAGAGGCCCAGGGCATTCAGTACTTC	CASSLEAQGIQYF
TRBV10-3	TRBJ2-1	.	TRBD2	TGTGCCATCGGGACTAGCGGGAGGCACTACAATGAGCAGTTCTTC	CAIGTSGRHYNEQFF
TRBV13	TRBJ2-3	.	.	TGTGCCAGCAGCCGTGCTGCGGCAGCCAATACGCAGTATTTT	CASSRAAAANTQYF
TRBV19	TRBJ1-2	.	TRBD1	TGTGCCAGTAGTACGCTGGACAGGGTGGGTGGCTACACCTTC	CASSTLDRVGGYTF
TRBV5-5	TRBJ2-1	.	.	TGTGCCAGCACCTCAGGTCAATACAATGAGCAGTTCTTC	CASTSGQYNEQFF
TRBV5-8	TRBJ2-5	.	.	TGTGCCAGCAGATTGGCCTACTTCGAAGAGACCCAGTACTTC	CASRLAYFEETQYF
TRBV18	TRBJ2-1	few	.	TGTGCCAGCTCGCAATTAAGTCGGGACTTCGAGTTCTTC	CASSQLSRDFEFF
TRBV19	TRBJ1-2	.	TRBD1	TGTGCCAGCAGGGGGACAGGGGGAGTGAAGAACTATGGCTACACCTTC	CASRGTGGVKNYGYTF
TRBV27	TRBJ2-1	.	TRBD2	TGTGCCAGCAGCCGAAGCGGGAGGGTTCTTGCGTACAATGAGCAGTTCTTC	CASSRSGRVLAYNEQFF
TRBV7-9	TRBJ1-1	few	.	TGTGCCAGCGACTGGAGTGGGAACACTGAAGCTTTCTTT	CASDWSGNTEAFF
TRBV5-1	TRBJ1-1	.	.	TGCGCCAGCAGCTTTAGCCAGGGGACTGAAGCTTTCTTT	CASSFSQGTEAFF
TRBV6-1	TRBJ1-2	.	.	TGTGCCAGCAGTGAACAGGGCGCGTTTTATGGCTACACCTTC	CASSEQGAFYGYTF